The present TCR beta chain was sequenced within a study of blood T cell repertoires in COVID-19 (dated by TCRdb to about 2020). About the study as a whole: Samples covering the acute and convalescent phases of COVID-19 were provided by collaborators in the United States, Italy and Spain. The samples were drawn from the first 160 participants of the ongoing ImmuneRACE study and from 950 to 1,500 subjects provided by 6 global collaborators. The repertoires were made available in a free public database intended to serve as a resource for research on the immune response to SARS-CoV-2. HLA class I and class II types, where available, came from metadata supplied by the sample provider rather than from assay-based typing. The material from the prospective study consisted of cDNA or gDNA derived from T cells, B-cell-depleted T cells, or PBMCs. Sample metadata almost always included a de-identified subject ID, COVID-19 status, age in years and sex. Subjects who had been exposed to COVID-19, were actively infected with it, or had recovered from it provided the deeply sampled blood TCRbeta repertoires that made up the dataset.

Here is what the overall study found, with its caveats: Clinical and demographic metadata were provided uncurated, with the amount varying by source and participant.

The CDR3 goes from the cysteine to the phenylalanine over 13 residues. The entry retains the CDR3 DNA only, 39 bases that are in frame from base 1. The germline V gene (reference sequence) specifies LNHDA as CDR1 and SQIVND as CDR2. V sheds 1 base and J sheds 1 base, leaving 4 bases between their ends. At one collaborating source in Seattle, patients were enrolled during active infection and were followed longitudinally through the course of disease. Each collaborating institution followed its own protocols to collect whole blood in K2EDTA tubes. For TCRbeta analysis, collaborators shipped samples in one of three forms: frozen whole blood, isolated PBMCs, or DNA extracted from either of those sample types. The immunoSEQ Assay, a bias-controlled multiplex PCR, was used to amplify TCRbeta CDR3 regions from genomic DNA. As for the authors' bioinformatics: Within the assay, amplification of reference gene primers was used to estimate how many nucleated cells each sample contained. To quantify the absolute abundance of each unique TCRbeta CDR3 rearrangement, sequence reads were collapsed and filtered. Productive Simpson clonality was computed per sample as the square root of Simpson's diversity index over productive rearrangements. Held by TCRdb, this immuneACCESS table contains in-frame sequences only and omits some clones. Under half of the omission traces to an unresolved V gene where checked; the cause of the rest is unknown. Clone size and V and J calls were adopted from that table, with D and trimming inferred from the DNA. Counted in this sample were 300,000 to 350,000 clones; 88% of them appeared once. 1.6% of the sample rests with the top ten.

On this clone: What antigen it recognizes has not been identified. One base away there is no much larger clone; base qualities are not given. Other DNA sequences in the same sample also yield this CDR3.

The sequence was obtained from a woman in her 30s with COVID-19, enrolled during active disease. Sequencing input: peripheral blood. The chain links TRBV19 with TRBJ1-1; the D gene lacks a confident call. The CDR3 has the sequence CASSIGQNTEAFF. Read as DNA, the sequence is TGTGCCAGTAGTATAGGACAGAACACTGAAGCTTTCTTT.